The clone carrying this TCR beta chain was seen many times. The antigen remains unidentified. From the germline J gene comes the end of the CDR3, since the read stops 3 residues before it. The data stem from a study of T cell clonality in common variable immunodeficiency. Study outcomes and limitations: Links between repertoire features and CVID complications were heterogeneity-limited.

V was cut by 5 bases and J by 0 bases, with 14 bases left in between. From germline, CDR1 is MNHEY and CDR2 SVGEGT. The CDR3 loop spans 16 amino acids. Sequencing was performed with immunoSEQ multiplex PCR; in TCRdb, only in-frame clones are kept and a portion is missing. The sample includes about 40,000 clones, none of them occurring once. Most patients and controls had Caucasian heritage. The sequence came from a person between 18 and 75 years old in good health. The chain links TRBV6-2 or TRBV6-3 to TRBJ1-5, with TRBD1 as a possible D gene (5 bases). The sequencing sample was made of peripheral blood mononuclear cells. The CDR3: CASSGGDGYSNQPQHF. The DNA read from the CDR3 is TGTGCCAGCAGTGGGGGGGACGGATATAGCAATCAGCCC.